Following are 20 T cell receptor beta chains from one sample sequenced in a study of glioma-infiltrating T cells after dendritic cell vaccination. Time point in this sample: after dendritic cell vaccination, including at tumor progression/relapse. The assay was immunoSEQ multiplex PCR, and TCRdb's table has in-frame clones only and misses some. The repertoire holds roughly 85,000 clones, with around 85% as singletons. The starting material was blood, obtained after dendritic cell vaccination. Every receptor here comes from a human donor with glioblastoma.

The chain joins TRBV9 to TRBJ1-3, with 8 bases matching TRBD1. From germline, CDR1 is SGDLS and CDR2 YYNGEE. The CDR3 totals 16 residues. The J segment lost 0 bases and the V segment lost 3 bases, leaving 5 bases of the junction unmatched. This CDR3 is CASSGGQGLSGNTIYF. CDR3 DNA: TGTGCCAGCAGCGGAGGACAGGGCCTCTCTGGAAACACCATATATTTT.

This chain connects TRBV6-1 to TRBJ1-2; 8 bases are shared with TRBD1. The CDR3 has 18 residues. J gave up 3 bases and V 0 bases, and 12 bases lay outside the gene matches. Germline loops: CDR1 MNHNS, CDR2 SASEGT. This CDR3 is CASSEAGRGPRVDYGYTF. For the CDR3, the DNA is TGTGCCAGCAGTGAAGCCGGCAGGGGGCCCAGGGTTGACTATGGCTACACCTTC.

Here the CDR3 DNA reads TGTGCCAGCAGTTCCCAACGGACAGGGGCCTACGAGCAGTACTTC. Translated, it gives CASSSQRTGAYEQYF. The rearrangement uses TRBV6-5 and TRBJ2-7; 9 bases are a match to TRBD1. The germline CDR1 and CDR2 sequences are MNHEY and SVGAGI. The CDR3 extends over 15 amino acids. V trimming: 4 bases; J trimming: 2 bases; junction bases outside the gene matches: 6.

The chain employs TRBV18 and TRBJ2-5, with 8 bases fitting TRBD1. The junction had 14 bases not matched to a gene; V was cut back by 6 bases and J by 5 bases. The CDR3 extends over 16 amino acids. Germline assignment: CDR1 KGHSH and CDR2 LQKENI. Here the CDR3 reads CASSRFRQGAMETQYF. DNA of the CDR3: TGTGCCAGCTCGCGATTCCGTCAGGGGGCTATGGAGACCCAGTACTTC.

This clone was seen once. The CDR3 reads CASSVIPGQGSNGYTF. DNA for the CDR3: TGTGCCAGCAGTGTGATTCCGGGACAGGGGTCGAATGGCTACACCTTC. The chain uses TRBV2 and TRBJ1-2, with TRBD1 identical over 10 bases. The CDR3 extends over 16 amino acids. Germline V CDR1 and CDR2: SNHLY, FYNNEI. The V segment lost 4 bases and the J segment 6 bases; nucleotides outside the gene matches: 11.

The J gene is TRBJ1-6, the V gene TRBV7-8; 9 bases fit TRBD1. The CDR3 is made up of 20 amino acids. The V segment lost 1 base and the J segment 0 bases; nucleotides outside the gene matches: 10. Germline values: CDR1 SGHVS, CDR2 FQNEAQ. The chain's CDR3 is CASSLVPDRGESSYNSPLHF. In nucleotides, the CDR3 is TGTGCCAGCAGCTTAGTGCCCGACAGGGGGGAAAGCTCCTATAATTCACCCCTCCACTTT.

In this sample, this clone turned up a few times. This chain links TRBV19 with TRBJ1-5, with 10 nucleotides matching TRBD1. Germline-derived CDR1 and CDR2 are LNHDA and SQIVND (reference sequence). This CDR3 spans 16 amino acids. V dropped 4 bases and J dropped 6; count of bases not matched to a gene: 9. The CDR3 protein is CASSRPGQGRIQPQHF. The CDR3 DNA is TGTGCCAGTAGTAGACCGGGACAGGGGCGGATTCAGCCCCAGCATTTT.

The V gene is TRBV2, the J gene TRBJ2-5, with TRBD1 matching over 8 bases. Germline V gene lookup returns CDR1 SNHLY and CDR2 FYNNEI. The CDR3 is made up of 13 amino acids. V gave up 6 bases and J gave up 1 base; unmatched junction bases: 1. This CDR3 is CASSGQGQETQYF. CDR3 bases: TGTGCCAGCAGCGGACAGGGCCAAGAGACCCAGTACTTC.

This clone was seen more than once but under ten times. The V and J genes are TRBV7-7 and TRBJ2-7, with unresolved D. The V and J ends lost 5 bases and 4 bases respectively, with 12 bases between them. CDR3 length equals 13 residues. CDR1 and CDR2 (germline): SSHAT, FNYEAQ (reference sequence). CDR3 coding DNA: TGTGCCAGCAGCCCCGGTGACATTTACGAGCAGTACTTC. Its protein is CASSPGDIYEQYF.

The chain links TRBV7-9 to TRBJ2-1, with TRBD2 matching 11 bases. The CDR3 extends over 18 amino acids. V shed 3 bases, J shed 4 bases, and the junction held 11 bases outside the gene matches. Germline-derived CDR1 and CDR2 are SEHNR and FQNEAQ (reference sequence). CDR3 protein: CASSFKSSGGANYNEQFF. CDR3 nucleotides: TGTGCCAGCAGCTTTAAGAGTAGCGGGGGGGCAAATTACAATGAGCAGTTCTTC.

The genes are TRBV2 and TRBJ1-3; D is perhaps TRBD1 (6 bases). This CDR3 has 15 residues. Between the trimmed V and J ends, which lost 3 bases and 2 bases, there was a span of 11 bases. Germline V CDR1 and CDR2: SNHLY, FYNNEI. In nucleotides, the CDR3 is TGTGCCAGCAGTGACATTGCAGGGGCTGGAAACACCATATATTTT. Amino acids: CASSDIAGAGNTIYF.

This chain uses TRBV19 with TRBJ2-5; TRBD2 aligns across 8 bases. Germline loops: CDR1 LNHDA, CDR2 SQIVND (reference sequence). This CDR3 region has 13 residues. V dropped 11 bases and J dropped 12; count of bases not matched to a gene: 17. Here the CDR3 reads CACSLPGLGKKYF. Written as DNA, the CDR3 is TGTGCCTGCTCACTTCCGGGACTAGGAAAGAAGTACTTC.

V and J are TRBV7-8 and TRBJ1-5, with 10 bases aligning to TRBD1. Germline loops: CDR1 SGHVS, CDR2 FQNEAQ. With 3 bases clipped from V and 5 bases from J, the junction kept 7 bases outside the gene matches. The CDR3 extends over 16 amino acids. The CDR3 is CASSLGRDRGHQPQHF. The CDR3, as DNA: TGTGCCAGCAGCTTGGGCCGGGACAGGGGTCATCAGCCCCAGCATTTT.

The V gene is TRBV9, the J gene TRBJ2-7, with D perhaps matching TRBD2 (5 bases). The CDR3 sequence is 16 residues long. Germline V CDR1 and CDR2: SGDLS, YYNGEE. The germline V and J ends were trimmed by 0 bases and 0 bases, with 13 bases remaining between them. CDR3 sequence (DNA): TGTGCCAGCAGCGTAGCTACGGGGAGAAGCTCCTACGAGCAGTACTTC. Its protein product is CASSVATGRSSYEQYF.

On this clone: One end of the junction does not line up with germline, which may come from a read error. The rearrangement links TRBV30 to TRBJ2-1; 11 nucleotides agree with TRBD1. This CDR3 is built from 15 residues. CDR1 and CDR2 (germline): GTSNPN, SVGIG (reference sequence). In DNA, the CDR3 is TGTGCCTGGAGCTCCGGGACAGGGGGAAACAATGGGCAGTTCTTC. Translating it yields CAWSSGTGGNNGQFF.

Here the CDR3 DNA reads TGTGCCAGCAGCCCAGCGGGAGACCACGAGCAGTACTTC. Residues: CASSPAGDHEQYF. V and J are TRBV28 and TRBJ2-7; 8 positions agree with TRBD2. V trimming: 6 bases; J trimming: 5 bases; junction bases outside the gene matches: 6. The CDR3 contains 13 residues. CDR1 and CDR2 from the germline V gene are MDHEN and SYDVKM.

This chain links TRBV29-1 with TRBJ2-5; 8 bases align to TRBD1. The CDR3 loop spans 16 amino acids. From germline, CDR1 is SQVTM and CDR2 ANQGSEA. J was trimmed by 3 bases and V by 7 bases; bases with no gene match: 16. The CDR3 nucleotides read TGCAGCGCTGTCCCGTGGCTGACAGGGGACGAAGAGACCCAGTACTTC. Protein product: CSAVPWLTGDEETQYF.

The rearrangement joins TRBV4-2 to TRBJ1-3; 9 bases fit TRBD1. The germline gives CDR1 LGHNA, CDR2 YNFKEQ. The ends lost 5 bases at V and 4 bases at J; junction bases unmatched: 3. This CDR3 contains 14 residues. In nucleotides, the CDR3 is TGTGCCAGCAGCGAACAGGGGGCGGGAAACACCATATATTTT. It yields the protein CASSEQGAGNTIYF.

V is TRBV18 and J is TRBJ1-2, with a possible D match to TRBD1 (6 bases). Between the trimmed V and J ends, which lost 3 bases and 7 bases, there was a span of 18 bases. The germline V gene encodes CDR1 KGHSH and CDR2 LQKENI. This CDR3 spans 15 amino acids. CDR3 sequence (DNA): TGTGCCAGCTCACCCCCCGTGCAGGGGTTTCCTGGCTACACCTTC. It is translated as CASSPPVQGFPGYTF.

The rearrangement joins TRBV13 to TRBJ2-3; TRBD2 agrees at 9 bases. CDR1 is PRHDT, CDR2 FYEKMQ, per germline (reference sequence). The CDR3 is 15 residues long. V shed 5 bases and J 0 bases; nucleotides not matched to a gene: 3. CDR3 nucleotides: TGTGCCAGCAGCATAACTAGCGGGAGCACAGATACGCAGTATTTT. Its protein is CASSITSGSTDTQYF.